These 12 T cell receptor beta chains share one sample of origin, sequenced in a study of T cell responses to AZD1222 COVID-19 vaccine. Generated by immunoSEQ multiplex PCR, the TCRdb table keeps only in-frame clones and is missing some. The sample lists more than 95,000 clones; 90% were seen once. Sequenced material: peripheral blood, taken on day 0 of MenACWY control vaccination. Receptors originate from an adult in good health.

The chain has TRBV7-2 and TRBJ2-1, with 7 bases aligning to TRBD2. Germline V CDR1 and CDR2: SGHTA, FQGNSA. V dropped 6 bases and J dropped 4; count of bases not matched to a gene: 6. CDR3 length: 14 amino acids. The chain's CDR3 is CASSLSGVYNEQFF. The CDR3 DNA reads TGTGCCAGCAGTTTAAGCGGGGTTTACAATGAGCAGTTCTTC.

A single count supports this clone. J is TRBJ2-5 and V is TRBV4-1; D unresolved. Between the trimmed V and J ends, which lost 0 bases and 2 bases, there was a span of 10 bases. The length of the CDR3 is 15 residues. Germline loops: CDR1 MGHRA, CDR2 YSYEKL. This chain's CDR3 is CASSQDDTTQETQYF. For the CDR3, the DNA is TGCGCCAGCAGCCAAGATGACACCACGCAAGAGACCCAGTACTTC.

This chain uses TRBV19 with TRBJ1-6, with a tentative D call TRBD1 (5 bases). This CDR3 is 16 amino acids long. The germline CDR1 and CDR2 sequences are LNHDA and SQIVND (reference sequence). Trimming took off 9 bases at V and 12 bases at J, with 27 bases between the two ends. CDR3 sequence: CASIRKAGTEKGPLHF. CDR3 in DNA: TGTGCCAGCATTAGAAAAGCCGGGACCGAAAAAGGACCCCTCCACTTT. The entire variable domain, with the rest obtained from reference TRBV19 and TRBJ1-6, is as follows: DGGITQSPKYLFRKEGQNVTLSCEQNLNHDAMYWYRQDPGQGLRLIYYSQIVNDFQKGDIAEGYSVSREKKESFPLTVTSAQKNPTAFYLCASIRKAGTEKGPLHFGNGTRLTVT.

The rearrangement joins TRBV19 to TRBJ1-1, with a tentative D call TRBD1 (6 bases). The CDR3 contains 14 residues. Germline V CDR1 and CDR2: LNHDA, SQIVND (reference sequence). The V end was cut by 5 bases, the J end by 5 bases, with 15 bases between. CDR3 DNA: TGTGCCAGTAGTTCAAGGGGGGGAGAAACTGAAGCTTTCTTT. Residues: CASSSRGGETEAFF.

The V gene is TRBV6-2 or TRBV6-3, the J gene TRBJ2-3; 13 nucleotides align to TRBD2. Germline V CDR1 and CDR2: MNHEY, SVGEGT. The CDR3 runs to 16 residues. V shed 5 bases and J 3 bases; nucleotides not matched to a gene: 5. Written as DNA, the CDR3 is TGTGCCAGCAGTCAGACTAGCGGGGGGCCAACAGATACGCAGTATTTT. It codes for CASSQTSGGPTDTQYF.

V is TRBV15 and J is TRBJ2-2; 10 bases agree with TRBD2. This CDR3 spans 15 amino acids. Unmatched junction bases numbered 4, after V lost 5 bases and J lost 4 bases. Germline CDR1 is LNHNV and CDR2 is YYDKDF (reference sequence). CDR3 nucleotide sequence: TGTGCCACCAGCGGGCCTAGCGGGGGCACCGGGGAGCTGTTTTTT. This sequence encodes CATSGPSGGTGELFF.

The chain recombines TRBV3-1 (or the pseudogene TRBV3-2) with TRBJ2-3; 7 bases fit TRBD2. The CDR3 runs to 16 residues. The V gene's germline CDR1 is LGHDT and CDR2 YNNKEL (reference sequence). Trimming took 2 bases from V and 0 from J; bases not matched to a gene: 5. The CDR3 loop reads CASSQLASGSTDTQYF. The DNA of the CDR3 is TGTGCCAGCAGCCAACTTGCTAGCGGAAGCACAGATACGCAGTATTTT.

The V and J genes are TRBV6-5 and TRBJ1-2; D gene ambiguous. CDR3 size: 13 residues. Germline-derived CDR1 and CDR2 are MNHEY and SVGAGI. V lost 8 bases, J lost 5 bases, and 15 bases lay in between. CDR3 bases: TGTGCCAGCGTGGCACTCGCGCTTTATGGCTACACCTTC. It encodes CASVALALYGYTF.

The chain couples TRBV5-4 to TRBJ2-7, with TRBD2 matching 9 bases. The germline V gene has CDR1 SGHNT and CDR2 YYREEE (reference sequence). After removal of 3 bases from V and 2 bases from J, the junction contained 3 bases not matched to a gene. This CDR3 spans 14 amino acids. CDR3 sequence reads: CASSSERGAYEQYF. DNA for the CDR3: TGTGCCAGCAGCTCCGAGCGGGGGGCCTACGAGCAGTACTTC.

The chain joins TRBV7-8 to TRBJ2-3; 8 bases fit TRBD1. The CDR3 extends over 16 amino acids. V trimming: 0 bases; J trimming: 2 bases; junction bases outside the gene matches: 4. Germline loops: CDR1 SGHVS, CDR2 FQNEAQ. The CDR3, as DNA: TGTGCCAGCAGCTTAGCCGGGACAGGACCCACAGATACGCAGTATTTT. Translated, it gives CASSLAGTGPTDTQYF.

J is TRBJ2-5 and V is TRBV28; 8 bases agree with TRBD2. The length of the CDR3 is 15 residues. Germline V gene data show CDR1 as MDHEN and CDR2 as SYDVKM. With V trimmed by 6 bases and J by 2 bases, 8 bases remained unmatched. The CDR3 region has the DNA TGTGCCAGCAGACTCGGGACTAGTGAGCAAGAGACCCAGTACTTC. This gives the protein CASRLGTSEQETQYF.

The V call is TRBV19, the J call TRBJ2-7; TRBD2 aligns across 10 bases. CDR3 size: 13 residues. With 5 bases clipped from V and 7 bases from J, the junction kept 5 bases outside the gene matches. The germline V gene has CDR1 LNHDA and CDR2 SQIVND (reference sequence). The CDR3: CASSPSGRGEQYF. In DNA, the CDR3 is TGTGCCAGTAGTCCCAGCGGGAGGGGAGAGCAGTACTTC.